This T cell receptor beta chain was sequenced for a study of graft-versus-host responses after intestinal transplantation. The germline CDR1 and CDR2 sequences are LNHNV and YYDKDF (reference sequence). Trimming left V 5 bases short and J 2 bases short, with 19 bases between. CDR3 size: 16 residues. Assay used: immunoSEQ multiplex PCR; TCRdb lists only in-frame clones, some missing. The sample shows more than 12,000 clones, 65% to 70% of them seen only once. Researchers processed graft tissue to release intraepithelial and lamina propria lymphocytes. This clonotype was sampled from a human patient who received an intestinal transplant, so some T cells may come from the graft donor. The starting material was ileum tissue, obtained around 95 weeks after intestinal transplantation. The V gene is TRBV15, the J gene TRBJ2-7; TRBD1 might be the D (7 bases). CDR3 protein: CATSSTRGTAPYEQYF. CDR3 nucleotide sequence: TGTGCCACCAGCTCTACCCGGGGGACAGCCCCCTACGAGCAGTACTTC.